This T cell receptor beta chain was recovered during a study of blood T cell repertoires in COVID-19. The CDR3 has 18 residues. The germline V gene encodes CDR1 LGHDT and CDR2 YNNKEL (reference sequence). V shed 4 bases and J shed 1 base, with 17 bases lying between them. TCRdb keeps only in-frame clones here, not all; method: immunoSEQ multiplex PCR. The table lists some 260,000 clones, around nine tenths of them singletons, with around 1.5% in the top ten. The source is a man older than 75 with acute or convalescent COVID-19. Sequencing was done on a sample of peripheral blood. This chain links TRBV3-1 (or the pseudogene TRBV3-2) with TRBJ2-6, with D perhaps TRBD2 (6 bases). In DNA form, the CDR3 reads TGTGCCAGCAGCCTGCTCGGAGGGGCCCATTCTGGGGCCAACGTCCTGACTTTC. It specifies CASSLLGGAHSGANVLTF.